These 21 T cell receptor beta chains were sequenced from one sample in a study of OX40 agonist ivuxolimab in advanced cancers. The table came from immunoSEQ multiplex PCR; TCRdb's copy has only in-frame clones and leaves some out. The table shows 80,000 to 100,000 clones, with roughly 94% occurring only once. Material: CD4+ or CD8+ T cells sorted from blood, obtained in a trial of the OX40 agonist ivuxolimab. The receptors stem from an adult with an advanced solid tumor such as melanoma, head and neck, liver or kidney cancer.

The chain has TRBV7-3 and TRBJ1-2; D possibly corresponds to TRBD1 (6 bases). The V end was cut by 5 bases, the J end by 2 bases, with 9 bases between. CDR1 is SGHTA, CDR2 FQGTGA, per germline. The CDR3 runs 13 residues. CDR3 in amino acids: CASSPGENYGYTF. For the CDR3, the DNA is TGTGCCAGCAGCCCAGGGGAGAACTATGGCTACACCTTC. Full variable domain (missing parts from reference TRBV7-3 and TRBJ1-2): GAGVSQTPSNKVTEKGKYVELRCDPISGHTALYWYRQSLGQGPEFLIYFQGTGAADDSGLPNDRFFAVRPEGSVSTLKIQRTERGDSAVYLCASSPGENYGYTFGSGTRLTVV.

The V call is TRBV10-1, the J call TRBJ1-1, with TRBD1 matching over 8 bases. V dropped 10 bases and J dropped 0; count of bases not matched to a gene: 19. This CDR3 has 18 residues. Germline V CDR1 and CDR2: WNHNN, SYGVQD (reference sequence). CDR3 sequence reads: CAITQGQVGTVMNTEAFF. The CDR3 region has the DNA TGCGCCATCACCCAGGGACAGGTGGGGACGGTGATGAACACTGAAGCTTTCTTT.

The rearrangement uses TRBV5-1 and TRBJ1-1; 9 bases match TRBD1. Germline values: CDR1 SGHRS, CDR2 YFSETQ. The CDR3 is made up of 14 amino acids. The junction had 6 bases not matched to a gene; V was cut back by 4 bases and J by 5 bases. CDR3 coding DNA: TGCGCCAGCAGCACAGTGACAGGGGGGACTGAAGCTTTCTTT. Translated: CASSTVTGGTEAFF.

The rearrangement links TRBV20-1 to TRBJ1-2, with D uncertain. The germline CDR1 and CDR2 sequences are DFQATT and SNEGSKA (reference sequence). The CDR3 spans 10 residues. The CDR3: CTSDLYGYTF. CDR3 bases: TGCACCTCGGACCTTTATGGCTACACCTTC.

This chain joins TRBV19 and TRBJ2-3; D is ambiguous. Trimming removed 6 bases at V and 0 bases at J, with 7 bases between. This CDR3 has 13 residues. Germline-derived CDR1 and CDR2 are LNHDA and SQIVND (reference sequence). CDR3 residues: CASRGLSTDTQYF. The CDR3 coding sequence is TGTGCCAGTAGGGGTCTGAGCACAGATACGCAGTATTTT.

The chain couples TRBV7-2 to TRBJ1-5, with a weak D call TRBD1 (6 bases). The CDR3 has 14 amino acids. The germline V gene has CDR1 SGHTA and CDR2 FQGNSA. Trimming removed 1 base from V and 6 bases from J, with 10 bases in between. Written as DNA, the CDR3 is TGTGCCAGCAGCTTAGGACAGGTGGCTCAGCCCCAGCATTTT. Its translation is CASSLGQVAQPQHF.

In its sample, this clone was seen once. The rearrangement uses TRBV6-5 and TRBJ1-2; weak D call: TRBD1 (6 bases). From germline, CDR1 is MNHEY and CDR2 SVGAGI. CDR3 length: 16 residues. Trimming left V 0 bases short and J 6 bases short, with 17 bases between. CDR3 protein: CASSYSSGLTGNGYTF. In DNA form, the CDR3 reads TGTGCCAGCAGTTACTCGAGCGGACTTACAGGGAATGGCTACACCTTC.

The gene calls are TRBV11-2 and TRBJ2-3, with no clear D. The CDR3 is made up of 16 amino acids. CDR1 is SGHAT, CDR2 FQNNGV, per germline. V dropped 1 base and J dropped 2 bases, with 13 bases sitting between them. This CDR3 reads CASSLGGGRFTDTQYF. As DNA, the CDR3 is TGTGCCAGCAGCTTAGGTGGCGGACGATTCACAGATACGCAGTATTTT.

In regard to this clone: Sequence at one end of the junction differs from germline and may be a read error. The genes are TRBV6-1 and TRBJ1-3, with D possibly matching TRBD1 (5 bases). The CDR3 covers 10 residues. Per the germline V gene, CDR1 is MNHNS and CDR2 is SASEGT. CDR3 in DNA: TGTGCCAGCAGTGAAGATGGGACGGCTTTT. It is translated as CASSEDGTAF.

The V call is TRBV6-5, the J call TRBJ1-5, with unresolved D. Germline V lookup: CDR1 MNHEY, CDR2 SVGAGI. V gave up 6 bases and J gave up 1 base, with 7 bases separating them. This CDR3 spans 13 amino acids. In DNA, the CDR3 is TGTGCCAGCAGGAGACAAAGCAATCAGCCCCAGCATTTT. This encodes CASRRQSNQPQHF.

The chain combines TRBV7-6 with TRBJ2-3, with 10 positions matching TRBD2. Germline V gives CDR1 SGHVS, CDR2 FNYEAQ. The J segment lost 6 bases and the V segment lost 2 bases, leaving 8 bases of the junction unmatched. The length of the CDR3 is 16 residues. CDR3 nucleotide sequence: TGTGCCAGCAGCTTACAGGCTAGCGGGGGATCGGATACGCAGTATTTT. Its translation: CASSLQASGGSDTQYF.

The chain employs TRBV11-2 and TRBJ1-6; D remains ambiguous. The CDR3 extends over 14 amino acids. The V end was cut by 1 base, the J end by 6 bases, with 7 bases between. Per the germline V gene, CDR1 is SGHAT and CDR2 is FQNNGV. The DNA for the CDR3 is TGTGCCAGCAGCTTAGCTGACGGTAATTCACCCCTCCACTTT. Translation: CASSLADGNSPLHF.

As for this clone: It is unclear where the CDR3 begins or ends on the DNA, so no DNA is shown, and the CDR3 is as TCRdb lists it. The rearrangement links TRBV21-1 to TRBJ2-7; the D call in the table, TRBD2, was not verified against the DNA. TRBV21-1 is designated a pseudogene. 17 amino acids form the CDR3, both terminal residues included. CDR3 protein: CASSKGEVAGGSYEQYF.

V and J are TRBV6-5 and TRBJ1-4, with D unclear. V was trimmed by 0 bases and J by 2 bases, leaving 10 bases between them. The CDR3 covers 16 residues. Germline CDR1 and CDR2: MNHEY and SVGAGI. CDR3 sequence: CASSYSSLITNEKLFF. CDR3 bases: TGTGCCAGCAGTTACTCCTCTCTGATCACTAATGAAAAACTGTTTTTT.

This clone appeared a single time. This chain's CDR3 is CASSLQGFPGNTIYF. CDR3 in DNA: TGTGCCAGCAGCCTACAGGGGTTTCCTGGAAACACCATATATTTT. The chain joins TRBV7-2 to TRBJ1-3, with 7 bases lining up with TRBD1. Trimming at V came to 5 bases and at J to 2 bases, leaving 6 bases not matched to a gene. The V gene's germline CDR1 is SGHTA and CDR2 FQGNSA. The CDR3 sequence is 15 residues long. The entire variable domain, with the rest obtained from reference TRBV7-2 and TRBJ1-3, is as follows: GAGVSQSPSNKVTEKGKDVELRCDPISGHTALYWYRQSLGQGLEFLIYFQGNSAPDKSGLPSDRFSAERTGGSVSTLTIQRTQQEDSAVYLCASSLQGFPGNTIYFGEGSWLTVV.

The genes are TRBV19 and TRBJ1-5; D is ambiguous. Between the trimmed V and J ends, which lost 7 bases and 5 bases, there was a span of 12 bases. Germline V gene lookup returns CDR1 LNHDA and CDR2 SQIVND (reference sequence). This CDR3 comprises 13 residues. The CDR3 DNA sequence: TGTGCCAGTAAAGGCGCAGAGTATCAGCCCCAGCATTTT. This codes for CASKGAEYQPQHF.

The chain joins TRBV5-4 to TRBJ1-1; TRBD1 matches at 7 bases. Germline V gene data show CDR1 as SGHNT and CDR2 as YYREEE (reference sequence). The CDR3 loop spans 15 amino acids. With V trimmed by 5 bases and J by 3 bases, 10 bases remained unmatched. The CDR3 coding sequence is TGTGCCAGCAGTTCCATGACAGGGCAATACACTGAAGCTTTCTTT. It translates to CASSSMTGQYTEAFF.

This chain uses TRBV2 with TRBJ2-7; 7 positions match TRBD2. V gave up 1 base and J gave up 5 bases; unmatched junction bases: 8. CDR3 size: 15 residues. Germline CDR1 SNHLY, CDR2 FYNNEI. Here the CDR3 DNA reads TGTGCCAGCAGTGAAGGAGGCGGGGGTTTCCACGAGCAGTACTTC. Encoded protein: CASSEGGGGFHEQYF.

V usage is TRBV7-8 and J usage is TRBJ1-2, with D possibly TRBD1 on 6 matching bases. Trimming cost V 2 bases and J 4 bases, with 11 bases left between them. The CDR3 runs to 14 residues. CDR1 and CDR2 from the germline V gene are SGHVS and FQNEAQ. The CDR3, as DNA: TGTGCCAGCAGCTTAAGGGAAGGGGGCTATGGCTACACCTTC. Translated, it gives CASSLREGGYGYTF.

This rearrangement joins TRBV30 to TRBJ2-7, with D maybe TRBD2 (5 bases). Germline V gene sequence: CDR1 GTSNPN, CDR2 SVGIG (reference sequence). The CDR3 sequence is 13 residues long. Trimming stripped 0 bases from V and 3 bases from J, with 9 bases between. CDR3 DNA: TGTGCCTGGAGTGTACAACTAGTCTACGAGCAGTACTTC. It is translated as CAWSVQLVYEQYF.

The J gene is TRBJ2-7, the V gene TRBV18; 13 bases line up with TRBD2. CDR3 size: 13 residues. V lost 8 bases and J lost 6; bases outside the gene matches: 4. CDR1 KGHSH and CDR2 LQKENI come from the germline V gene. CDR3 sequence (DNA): TGTGCCAGCGAGACTAGCGGGGGGCCCGAGCAGTACTTC. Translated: CASETSGGPEQYF.